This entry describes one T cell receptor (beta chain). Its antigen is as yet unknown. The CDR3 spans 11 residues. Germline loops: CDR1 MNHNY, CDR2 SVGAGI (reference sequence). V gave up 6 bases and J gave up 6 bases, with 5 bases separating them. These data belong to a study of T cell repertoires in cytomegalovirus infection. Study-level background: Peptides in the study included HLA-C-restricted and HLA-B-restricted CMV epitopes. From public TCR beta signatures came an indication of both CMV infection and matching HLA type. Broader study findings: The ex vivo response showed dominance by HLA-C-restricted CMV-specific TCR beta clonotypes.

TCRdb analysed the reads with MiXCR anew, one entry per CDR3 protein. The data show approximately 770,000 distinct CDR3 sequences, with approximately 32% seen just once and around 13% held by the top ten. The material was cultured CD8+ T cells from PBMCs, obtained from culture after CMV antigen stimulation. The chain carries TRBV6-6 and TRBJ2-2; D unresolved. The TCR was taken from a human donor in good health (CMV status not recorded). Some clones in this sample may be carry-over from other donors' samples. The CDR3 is CASRLSGELFF. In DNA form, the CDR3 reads TGTGCCAGCAGACTCTCCGGGGAGCTGTTTTTT.